This T cell receptor (beta chain) was captured by sequencing in a study of blood T cell repertoires in COVID-19. Study as a whole: The United States, Italy and Spain provided the acute and convalescent COVID-19 samples. T cells, B-cell-depleted T cells, or PBMCs provided the cDNA or gDNA that served as material.

This clone has only one observation. Libraries were prepared by immunoSEQ multiplex PCR; TCRdb keeps only in-frame clonotypes and omits some of them. The repertoire includes about 260,000 clones, around 86% of them detected once, and around 5.1% sits in the top ten. This CDR3 comprises 16 residues. The J segment lost 7 bases and the V segment lost 4 bases, leaving 7 bases of the junction unmatched. The germline V gene has CDR1 SGHNT and CDR2 YYREEE (reference sequence). Sequences were obtained from peripheral blood. This TCR was sampled from a woman aged 60-70 years with COVID-19, enrolled during active disease. The chain links TRBV5-4 to TRBJ2-3; 15 nucleotides match TRBD2. As DNA, the CDR3 is TGTGCCAGCAGCCAGGGACTAGCGGGAGGAATCAATACGCAGTATTTT. Translation: CASSQGLAGGINTQYF.